Below are 20 T cell receptor beta chains sequenced from a single sample in a study of T-cell reconstitution after alpha-beta-depleted transplantation in children. Preparing the TCRbeta library involved the use of unique molecular identifiers. TCRdb reanalysed the PCR reads using MiXCR and keeps one entry per CDR3 protein. Of 150,000 to 200,000 distinct CDR3 sequences in the sample, around 7% were seen once. The material was PBMCs from the stem cell graft donor, obtained from the stem cell graft. The receptors come from a human donor who donated a stem cell graft to a child with Wiskott-Aldrich syndrome.

Many counts were recorded for this clonotype. The V and J genes are TRBV20-1 and TRBJ1-1; 8 bases match TRBD1. CDR1 is DFQATT, CDR2 SNEGSKA, per germline (reference sequence). CDR3 length: 14 amino acids. Trimming cost V 1 base and J 1 base; bases outside gene matches: 2. The CDR3 coding sequence is TGCAGTGCTAGAGGCGGGACAGGGAACACTGAAGCTTTCTTT. As protein: CSARGGTGNTEAFF.

J is TRBJ1-4 and V is TRBV2, with TRBD1 as a possible D gene (6 bases). Germline CDR1 SNHLY, CDR2 FYNNEI. Deletions cut 8 bases from V and 8 bases from J, with 18 bases between. CDR3 size: 14 residues. The CDR3 DNA reads TGTGCCAGCGGGGCTCGACAGGTTGGAGAAAAACTGTTTTTT. Residues: CASGARQVGEKLFF. The complete variable domain, with remaining parts taken from reference TRBV2 and TRBJ1-4, reads EPEVTQTPSHQVTQMGQEVILRCVPISNHLYFYWYRQILGQKVEFLVSFYNNEISEKSEIFDDQFSVERPDGSNFTLKIRSTKLEDSAMYFCASGARQVGEKLFFGSGTQLSVL.

This clonotype was seen at least ten times. The CDR3 spells CASSSDRGNTEAFF. As DNA, the CDR3 is TGTGCCAGCAGCTCAGACAGGGGGAACACTGAAGCTTTCTTT. The rearrangement uses TRBV7-8 and TRBJ1-1; 8 nucleotides line up with TRBD1. This CDR3 has 14 amino acids. CDR1 is SGHVS, CDR2 FQNEAQ, per germline. The J segment lost 1 base and the V segment lost 4 bases, leaving 2 bases of the junction unmatched.

This clonotype was detected a few times. The chain is built from TRBV3-1 and TRBJ1-1, with D possibly TRBD1 on 5 matching bases. Between the trimmed V and J ends, which lost 4 bases and 4 bases, there was a span of 10 bases. Germline V CDR1 and CDR2: LGHDT, YNNKEL (reference sequence). The CDR3 consists of 13 residues. CDR3 protein: CASSPTRVTEAFF. The CDR3 nucleotides read TGTGCCAGCAGCCCCACCAGGGTCACTGAAGCTTTCTTT.

This clonotype was detected ten times or more. This chain's CDR3 is CASSSARGSSQPQHF. The DNA for the CDR3 is TGTGCCAGCAGCTCAGCCAGGGGGAGTAGTCAGCCCCAGCATTTT. The V gene is TRBV7-2, the J gene TRBJ1-5; the match to TRBD1 covers 7 bases. The germline gives CDR1 SGHTA, CDR2 FQGNSA. V dropped 4 bases and J dropped 6; count of bases not matched to a gene: 9. The CDR3 has 15 residues.

This clonotype was picked up many times. CDR3 nucleotide sequence: TGCAGTGCTTGGACCCTAGCGGGGAACCAGTACTTC. Encoded protein: CSAWTLAGNQYF. The chain employs TRBV20-1 and TRBJ2-5; 9 bases fit TRBD2. The germline gives CDR1 DFQATT, CDR2 SNEGSKA (reference sequence). The V gene end was trimmed by 5 bases and the J gene end by 10 bases; junction bases not matched to a gene: 8. The CDR3 contains 12 residues.

The chain carries TRBV28 and TRBJ1-6; D uncertain. This CDR3 contains 14 residues. Trimming took 6 bases from V and 2 from J, leaving 8 bases between them. Germline values: CDR1 MDHEN, CDR2 SYDVKM. CDR3 nucleotides: TGTGCCAGCAGCCCTCCACCCTATAATTCACCCCTCCACTTT. Translated, it gives CASSPPPYNSPLHF.

The table lists this clonotype with many counts. The rearrangement links TRBV2 to TRBJ1-5; D possibly corresponds to TRBD1 (5 bases). Germline CDR1 reads SNHLY; CDR2 reads FYNNEI. This CDR3 contains 13 residues. Between the trimmed V and J ends, which lost 0 bases and 9 bases, there was a span of 9 bases. The CDR3 loop reads CASSEARVGPQHF. Written as DNA, the CDR3 is TGTGCCAGCAGTGAAGCCAGGGTGGGGCCCCAGCATTTT.

In this sample, this clonotype turned up many times. This sequence joins TRBV6-4 and TRBJ1-2; D is possibly TRBD1 (5 bases). The length of the CDR3 is 15 residues. The ends were cut back, 4 bases at V and 6 bases at J, with 18 bases in the middle. Per the germline V gene, CDR1 is MRHNA and CDR2 is SNTAGT. The CDR3 DNA follows: TGTGCCAGCAGTGCCCCCCGTGGGGGAGGAGATGGCTACACCTTC. Protein sequence: CASSAPRGGGDGYTF.

This clonotype has a count of ten or more. The rearrangement joins TRBV12-3 or TRBV12-4 to TRBJ2-1; possibly TRBD2 for D (7 bases). There are 14 residues in the CDR3. Trimming removed 8 bases at V and 3 bases at J, with 14 bases between. The CDR3 sequence is CASGEGGNYNEQFF. CDR3 DNA: TGTGCCAGCGGTGAGGGGGGGAACTACAATGAGCAGTTCTTC.

This clonotype was detected a few times. V gene TRBV30 combines with J gene TRBJ2-1; TRBD1 might be the D (5 bases). This CDR3 has 12 amino acids. V lost 3 bases and J lost 7, with 10 bases in between. CDR1 and CDR2 from the germline V gene are GTSNPN and SVGIG (reference sequence). For the CDR3, the DNA is TGTGCCTGGAGCCAATCAGGGAATGAGCAGTTCTTC. As protein: CAWSQSGNEQFF.

This clonotype was detected ten times or more. The rearrangement links TRBV15 to TRBJ1-4; TRBD1 might be the D (5 bases). The CDR3 consists of 13 residues. The V and J ends lost 5 bases and 7 bases respectively, with 11 bases between them. The germline gives CDR1 LNHNV, CDR2 YYDKDF (reference sequence). CDR3: CATSPQRGEKLFF. CDR3 bases: TGTGCCACCAGCCCCCAAAGGGGTGAAAAACTGTTTTTT.

The chain carries TRBV20-1 and TRBJ2-7; TRBD1 is a possible D gene (6 bases). CDR3 length: 13 amino acids. CDR1 is DFQATT, CDR2 SNEGSKA, per germline (reference sequence). Here the CDR3 DNA reads TGCAGCTGGGGCAGGGGTCCTGCCTACGAGCAGTACTTC. Its translation is CSWGRGPAYEQYF.

This clonotype was recorded at least ten times. The chain joins TRBV7-9 to TRBJ1-1; D is undetermined. CDR3 length: 14 amino acids. Germline CDR1 SEHNR, CDR2 FQNEAQ (reference sequence). V lost 1 base and J lost 4, with 10 bases in between. CDR3 region: CASSLGLAGTEAFF. The CDR3 coding sequence is TGTGCCAGCAGCTTAGGTCTGGCAGGCACTGAAGCTTTCTTT.

In its sample, this clonotype was seen many times. The chain recombines TRBV10-3 with TRBJ2-7; TRBD2 agrees at 7 bases. V was clipped by 10 bases and J by 0 bases; unmatched bases: 9. CDR1 and CDR2 (germline): ENHRY, SYGVKD. CDR3 length equals 14 residues. The CDR3 DNA is TGTGCCACCGGGAGGACCACCCGCTCCTACGAGCAGTACTTC. This codes for CATGRTTRSYEQYF.

This clonotype was observed many times. The chain uses TRBV20-1 and TRBJ2-3; tentative D call: TRBD2 (7 bases). The CDR3 is 15 amino acids. From germline, CDR1 is DFQATT and CDR2 SNEGSKA (reference sequence). V was pared by 0 bases and J by 6 bases, with 16 bases between. CDR3 residues: CSARDWGGASDTQYF. As DNA, the CDR3 is TGCAGTGCTAGAGATTGGGGGGGGGCGTCGGATACGCAGTATTTT.

This clonotype showed up many times. The chain uses TRBV12-3 or TRBV12-4 and TRBJ2-1; D perhaps matches TRBD2 (7 bases). CDR3 length: 16 residues. The V and J ends lost 3 bases and 4 bases respectively, with 16 bases between them. The DNA of the CDR3 is TGTGCCAGCAGTTTGGGCGGGGGCAGATTGTACAATGAGCAGTTCTTC. As protein: CASSLGGGRLYNEQFF.

In its sample, this clonotype was seen many times. The CDR3 protein is CASRRQGANEQYF. The DNA for the CDR3 is TGTGCCAGCAGAAGACAGGGTGCCAACGAGCAGTACTTC. This rearrangement joins TRBV12-3 or TRBV12-4 to TRBJ2-7; 7 bases are a match to TRBD1. V trimming: 6 bases; J trimming: 5 bases; junction bases outside the gene matches: 7. This CDR3 spans 13 amino acids.

V gene TRBV27 combines with J gene TRBJ1-1; D remains unclear. V lost 2 bases and J lost 6, with 16 bases in between. This CDR3 is built from 15 residues. In germline, CDR1 is MNHEY, CDR2 SMNVEV (reference sequence). The CDR3 sequence: CASSLPGSGRAEAFF. DNA of the CDR3: TGTGCCAGCAGTTTACCGGGCTCAGGTCGCGCTGAAGCTTTCTTT.

The table lists this clonotype with many counts. The chain recombines TRBV5-1 with TRBJ1-1; no definite D call. Germline V lookup: CDR1 SGHRS, CDR2 YFSETQ. This CDR3 comprises 13 residues. The V gene lost 0 bases and the J gene lost 2 bases, with 5 bases spanning the gap. Written as DNA, the CDR3 is TGCGCCAGCAGCTTGGGGACCAACACTGAAGCTTTCTTT. Translation gives CASSLGTNTEAFF.